The entry that follows covers one TCR beta chain sequence. Its antigen is undetermined. TCRdb re-derived calls from the RT-PCR reads in MiXCR, one entry per CDR3 protein. The sample has hundreds of thousands of distinct CDR3 sequences, approximately 14% seen once. The data derive from a study of response to subunit inactivated influenza vaccine. Study observations and caveats: T cells newly recruited by each seasonal influenza vaccination are few, the authors suggested.

CDR1 and CDR2 from the germline V gene are MDHEN and SYDVKM. The germline V and J ends were trimmed by 7 bases and 7 bases, with 17 bases remaining between them. The CDR3 is 13 residues long. This material consisted of PBMCs from blood, taken about 11 days after vaccination. This receptor was identified in a man aged 50 to 59 who received an inactivated influenza vaccine. This sequence joins TRBV28 and TRBJ2-7; D could derive from TRBD1 or TRBD2 (5 bases each). CDR3 sequence (DNA): TGTGCCAGCATGGGGGTTACAACAAGAGAGCAGTACTTC. The encoded protein is CASMGVTTREQYF.